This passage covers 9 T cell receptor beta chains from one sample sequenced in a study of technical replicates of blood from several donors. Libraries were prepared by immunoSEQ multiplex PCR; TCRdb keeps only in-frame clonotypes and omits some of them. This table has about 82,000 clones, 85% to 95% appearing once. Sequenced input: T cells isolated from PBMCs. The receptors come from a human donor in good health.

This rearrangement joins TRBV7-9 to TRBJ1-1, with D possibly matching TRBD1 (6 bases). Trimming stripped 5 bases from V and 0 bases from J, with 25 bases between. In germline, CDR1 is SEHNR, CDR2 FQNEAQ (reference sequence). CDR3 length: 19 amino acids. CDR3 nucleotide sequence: TGTGCCAGCAGCCCAATCCAGGGCGCAGGGGCGGCAATGAACACTGAAGCTTTCTTT. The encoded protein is CASSPIQGAGAAMNTEAFF.

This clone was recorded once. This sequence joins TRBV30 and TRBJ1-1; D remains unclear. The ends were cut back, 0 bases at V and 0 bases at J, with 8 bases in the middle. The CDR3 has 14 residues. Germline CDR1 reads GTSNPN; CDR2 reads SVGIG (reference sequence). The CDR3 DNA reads TGTGCCTGGAGTGTACGGGGTTTGAACACTGAAGCTTTCTTT. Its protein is CAWSVRGLNTEAFF.

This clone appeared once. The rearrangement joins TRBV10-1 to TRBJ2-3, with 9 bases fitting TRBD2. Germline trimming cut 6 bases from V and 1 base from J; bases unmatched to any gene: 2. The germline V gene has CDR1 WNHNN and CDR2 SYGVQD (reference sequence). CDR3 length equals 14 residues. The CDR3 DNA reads TGCGCCAGCAGCGCGGGGGGGCGCACAGATACGCAGTATTTT. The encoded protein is CASSAGGRTDTQYF.

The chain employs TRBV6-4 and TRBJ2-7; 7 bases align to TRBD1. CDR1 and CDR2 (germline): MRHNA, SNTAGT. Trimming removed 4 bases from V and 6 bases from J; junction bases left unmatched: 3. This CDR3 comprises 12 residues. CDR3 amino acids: CASSAPGGEQYF. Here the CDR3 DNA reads TGTGCCAGCAGTGCGCCAGGGGGCGAGCAGTACTTC.

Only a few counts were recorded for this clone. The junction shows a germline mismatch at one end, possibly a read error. The CDR3: CSANLDRGPF. CDR3 coding DNA: TGCAGTGCAAACTTAGACAGGGGCCCATTT. J is TRBJ1-4 and V is TRBV20-1; TRBD1 agrees at 8 bases. The CDR3 length is 10 residues. Germline assignment: CDR1 DFQATT and CDR2 SNEGSKA (reference sequence).

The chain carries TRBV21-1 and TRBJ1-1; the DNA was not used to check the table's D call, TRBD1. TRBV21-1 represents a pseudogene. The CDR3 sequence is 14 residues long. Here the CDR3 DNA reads TGTGCCAGCAGCTCGACAGGGATGGGCACTGAAGCTTTCTTT. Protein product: CASSSTGMGTEAFF.

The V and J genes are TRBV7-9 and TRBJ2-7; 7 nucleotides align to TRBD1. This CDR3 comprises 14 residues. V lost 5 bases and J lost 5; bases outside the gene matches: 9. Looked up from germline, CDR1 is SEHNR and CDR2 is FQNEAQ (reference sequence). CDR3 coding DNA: TGTGCCAGCAGCAGAGACAGGGCCCTGGACGAGCAGTACTTC. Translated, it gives CASSRDRALDEQYF.

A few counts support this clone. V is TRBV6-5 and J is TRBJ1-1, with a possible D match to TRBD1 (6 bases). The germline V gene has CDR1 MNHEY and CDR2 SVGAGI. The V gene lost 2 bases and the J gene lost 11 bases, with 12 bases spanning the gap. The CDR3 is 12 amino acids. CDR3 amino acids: CASSYPQGYAFF. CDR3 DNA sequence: TGTGCCAGCAGTTACCCGCAGGGGTATGCTTTCTTT.

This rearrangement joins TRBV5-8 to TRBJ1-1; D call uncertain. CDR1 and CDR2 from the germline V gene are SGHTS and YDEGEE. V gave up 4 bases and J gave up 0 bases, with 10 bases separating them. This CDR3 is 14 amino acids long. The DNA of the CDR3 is TGTGCCAGCAGCACTACGGTTTTGAACACTGAAGCTTTCTTT. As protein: CASSTTVLNTEAFF. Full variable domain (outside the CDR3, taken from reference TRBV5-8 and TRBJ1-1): EAGVTQSPTHLIKTRGQQATLRCSPISGHTSVYWYQQALGLGLQFLLWYDEGEERNRGNFPPRFSGRQFPNYSSELNVNALELEDSALYLCASSTTVLNTEAFFGQGTRLTVV.